The sample holds many counts of the clone carrying this TCR beta chain. Germline V gives CDR1 LGHNT, CDR2 FRNRAP. The CDR3 extends over 13 amino acids. V gave up 1 base and J gave up 1 base, with 5 bases separating them. The sample originates from a study of T cells in Graves' hyperthyroidism and ophthalmopathy. There were TCR beta CDR3 regions amplified from RNA transcripts. The HTBI primer set drove a first-round RT-PCR of the TCR CDR3. From the multiplex PCR reads, TCRdb called clonotypes with MiXCR, one entry per CDR3 protein. This repertoire shows approximately 210,000 distinct CDR3 sequences, roughly 18% found once; its top ten account for 50%.

The sequenced sample consisted of blood. The rearrangement joins TRBV12-5 to TRBJ2-7; D unresolved. The TCR was taken from a man aged 50-60 years with Graves' hyperthyroidism. CDR3 sequence: CASGLGRSYEQYF. CDR3 DNA: TGTGCTAGTGGTTTGGGCAGATCCTACGAGCAGTACTTC.